The clone carrying this T cell receptor (beta chain) has a single count. Data came from immunoSEQ multiplex PCR; TCRdb stores just in-frame clones and leaves some out. The sample shows some 68,000 clones, roughly 96% of them seen only once. J was trimmed by 0 bases and V by 0 bases; bases with no gene match: 6. The length of the CDR3 is 19 residues. Germline values: CDR1 LGHNA, CDR2 YNFKEQ. The sample comes from a study of cytomegalovirus exposure and HLA in healthy donors. Separate from the roughly 710-subject first cohort, the roughly 120-subject validation cohort was the one that the donors belonged to.

V and J are TRBV4-2 and TRBJ2-1, with 12 bases lining up with TRBD2. Sequencing was carried out using PBMCs. The clonotype originates from a man between 18 and 35 years old in good health and CMV-seronegative. CDR3 region: CASSQEPSGGGSSYNEQFF. The CDR3 DNA sequence: TGTGCCAGCAGCCAAGAACCTAGCGGGGGGGGCAGCTCCTACAATGAGCAGTTCTTC.